This T cell receptor beta chain was sequenced during a study of blood T cells in healthy people across ages. General study points: In long-lived donors, naive CD4+ cell counts and diversity exceeded those of aged donors. It was held that diversity estimates obtained from one million T cells represented underestimates.

The CDR3 covers 15 residues. From germline, CDR1 is LNHDA and CDR2 SQIVND (reference sequence). The trim removed 3 bases at V and 4 bases at J, leaving 6 bases unmatched. With regard to this clonotype: Its antigen is unidentified.

The sample providers were healthy Caucasian people from Russia, aged roughly 6 to 90. Then a second PCR, running about 6 to 12 cycles, was carried out with a sample-barcoded 5' primer and a J-beta primer mix. Researchers report that each sample yielded at least 3 million CDR3-containing paired-end reads. TCRdb redid the calling of the 5' RACE reads with MiXCR, one entry per CDR3 protein. Of hundreds of thousands of distinct CDR3 sequences listed, more than 40% are singletons. This sequence originates from a man aged 55 to 70 in good health. This chain links TRBV19 with TRBJ2-7; 10 positions agree with TRBD1. The source material was blood. CDR3 bases: TGTGCCAGTAGTATCGCCGGGACAGGGGCTTACGAGCAGTACTTC. Its protein is CASSIAGTGAYEQYF.